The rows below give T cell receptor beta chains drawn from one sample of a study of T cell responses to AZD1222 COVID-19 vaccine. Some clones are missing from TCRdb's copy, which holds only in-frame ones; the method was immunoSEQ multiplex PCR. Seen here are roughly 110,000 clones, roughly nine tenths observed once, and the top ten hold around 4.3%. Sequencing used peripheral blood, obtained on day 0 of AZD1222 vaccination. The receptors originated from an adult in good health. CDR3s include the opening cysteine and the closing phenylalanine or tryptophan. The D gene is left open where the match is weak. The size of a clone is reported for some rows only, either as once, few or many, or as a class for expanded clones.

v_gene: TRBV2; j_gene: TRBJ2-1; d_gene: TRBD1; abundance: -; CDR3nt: TGTGCCAGCAGTGCTTGGGACAGCTCCTACAATGAGCAGTTCTTC; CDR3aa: CASSAWDSSYNEQFF
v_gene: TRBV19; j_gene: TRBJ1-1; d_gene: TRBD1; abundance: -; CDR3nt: TGTGCCAGTAGTTCCGGGACAGGGGGCTGGAACACTGAAGCTTTCTTT; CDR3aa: CASSSGTGGWNTEAFF
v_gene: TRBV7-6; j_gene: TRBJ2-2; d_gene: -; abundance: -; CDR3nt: TGTGCCAGCACCCCTTTTACAAACACCGGGGAGCTGTTTTTT; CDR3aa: CASTPFTNTGELFF
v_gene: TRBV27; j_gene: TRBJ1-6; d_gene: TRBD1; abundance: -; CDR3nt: TGTGCCAGCAGGGGACAGGGGCATTCACCCCTCCACTTT; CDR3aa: CASRGQGHSPLHF
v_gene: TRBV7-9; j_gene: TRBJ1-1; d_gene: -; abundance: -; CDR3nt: TGTGCCAGCAGCTTAGCGACAGGACGGGAAGCTTTCTTT; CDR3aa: CASSLATGREAFF
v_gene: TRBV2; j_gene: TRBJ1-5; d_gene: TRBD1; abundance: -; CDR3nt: TGTGCCAGCAGTTTGACAGGGTCGTACAACCAGCCCCAGCATTTT; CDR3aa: CASSLTGSYNQPQHF
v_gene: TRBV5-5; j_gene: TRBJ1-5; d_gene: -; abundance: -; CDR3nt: TGTGCCAGCAGCTCCGAACATAGCAATCAGCCCCAGCATTTT; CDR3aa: CASSSEHSNQPQHF
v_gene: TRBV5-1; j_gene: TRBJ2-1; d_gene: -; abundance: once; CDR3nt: TGCGCCAGCAGCTTGGTACTTCAGGAGCAGTTCTTC; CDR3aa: CASSLVLQEQFF
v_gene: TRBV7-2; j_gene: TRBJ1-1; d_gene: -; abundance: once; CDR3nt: TGTGCCAGCATCCTAGGGGGGCTGGGCACTGAAGCTTTCTTT; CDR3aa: CASILGGLGTEAFF
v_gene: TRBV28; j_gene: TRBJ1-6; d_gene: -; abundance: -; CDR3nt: TGTGCCAGCAGTTCGACTACCGCTGGACAAGGATTGTCCTATAATTCACCCCTCCACTTT; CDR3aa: CASSSTTAGQGLSYNSPLHF
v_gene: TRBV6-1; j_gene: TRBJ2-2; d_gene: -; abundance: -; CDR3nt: TGTGCCAGCAGTGACGGAAACACCGGGGAGCTGTTTTTT; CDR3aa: CASSDGNTGELFF
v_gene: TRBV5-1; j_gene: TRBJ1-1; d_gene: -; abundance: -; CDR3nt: TGCGCCAGCAGCTTGGACCCGGGACGTACTGAAGCTTTCTTT; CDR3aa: CASSLDPGRTEAFF
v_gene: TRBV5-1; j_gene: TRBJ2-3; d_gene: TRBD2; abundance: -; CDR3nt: TGCGCCAGCAGCCGCGGGGGGGCCGCAGATACGCAGTATTTT; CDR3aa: CASSRGGAADTQYF
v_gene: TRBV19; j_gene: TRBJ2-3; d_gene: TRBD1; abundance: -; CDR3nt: TGTGCCAGTAGTACACAGGGGGGCACAGATACGCAGTATTTT; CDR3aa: CASSTQGGTDTQYF
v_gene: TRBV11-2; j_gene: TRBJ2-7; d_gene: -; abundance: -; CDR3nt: TGTGCCAGCAGCACCAACCCGGGGCTCTACGAGCAGTACTTC; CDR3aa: CASSTNPGLYEQYF
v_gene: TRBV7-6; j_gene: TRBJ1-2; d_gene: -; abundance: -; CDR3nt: TGTGCCAGCATCCTTCTCCCTGCGGGATATGATCCCAGTAACTATGGCTACACCTTC; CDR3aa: CASILLPAGYDPSNYGYTF
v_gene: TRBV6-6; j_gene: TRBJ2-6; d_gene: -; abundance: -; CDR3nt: TGTGCCAGCATCCCGTCTCCAGGGAACCGGGCCAACGTCCTGACTTTC; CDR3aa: CASIPSPGNRANVLTF